A selection of T cell receptor beta chains follows, all from one sample in a study of graft-versus-host responses after intestinal transplantation. These receptors have no identified antigens. Profiled with immunoSEQ multiplex PCR; TCRdb holds only in-frame clones, not every one. This table has just under 65,000 clones, roughly 90% appearing once. Sequencing used unstimulated CD8+ T cells sorted from spleen or lymph node cells, obtained before transplant. These receptors were obtained from a human donor who was the organ donor for an intestinal transplant. Both conserved end residues are part of each CDR3. Each record gives: CDR3 DNA, CDR3 protein, J gene, V gene, clone size, D gene. The D gene is left open where the match is weak. Not every row has a clone size; where given, it reads once, few, many or a size class.

CDR3nt: TGTGCCAGTAGTATCAGGGGCCTCAGAAGCACAGATACGCAGTATTTT; CDR3aa: CASSIRGLRSTDTQYF; j_gene: TRBJ2-3; v_gene: TRBV19; abundance: NA; d_gene: NA
CDR3nt: TGCGCCAGCAGCCAAGTTGGAGCGGGAACGGGCACCGGGGAGCTGTTTTTT; CDR3aa: CASSQVGAGTGTGELFF; j_gene: TRBJ2-2; v_gene: TRBV4-1; abundance: NA; d_gene: TRBD2
CDR3nt: TGTGCCAGCAGCTTACCCGGGACGGGAGAGGGCACAGATACGCAGTATTTT; CDR3aa: CASSLPGTGEGTDTQYF; j_gene: TRBJ2-3; v_gene: TRBV7-6; abundance: NA; d_gene: NA
CDR3nt: TGTGCCAGTAGTTCCTCCGGACTAGCGGGCGAGCAGTACTTC; CDR3aa: CASSSSGLAGEQYF; j_gene: TRBJ2-7; v_gene: TRBV19; abundance: NA; d_gene: TRBD2
CDR3nt: TGTGCCAGCAGTTTACCCCTTAGCGGGAGGGCCGCCGGGGATGAGCAGTTCTTC; CDR3aa: CASSLPLSGRAAGDEQFF; j_gene: TRBJ2-1; v_gene: TRBV28; abundance: NA; d_gene: TRBD2
CDR3nt: TGTGCCAGCAGTTATAAAGGTGGGCCCTATGGCTACACCTTC; CDR3aa: CASSYKGGPYGYTF; j_gene: TRBJ1-2; v_gene: TRBV27; abundance: NA; d_gene: NA
CDR3nt: TGCGCCAGCAGCCAAAGGACAGGGGGCTATGAAAAACTGTTTTTT; CDR3aa: CASSQRTGGYEKLFF; j_gene: TRBJ1-4; v_gene: TRBV4-1; abundance: NA; d_gene: TRBD1
CDR3nt: TGTGCCAGCAGTGACGATGTTAGCTCTAGCACAGATACGCAGTATTTT; CDR3aa: CASSDDVSSSTDTQYF; j_gene: TRBJ2-3; v_gene: TRBV2; abundance: NA; d_gene: NA
CDR3nt: TGTGCCAGCAGTTCTACTAGCGGGACGGAGCAGTACTTC; CDR3aa: CASSSTSGTEQYF; j_gene: TRBJ2-7; v_gene: TRBV27; abundance: once; d_gene: TRBD2
CDR3nt: TGTGCCAGCAGTTTATCCCAGGGGGACTATGGCTACACCTTC; CDR3aa: CASSLSQGDYGYTF; j_gene: TRBJ1-2; v_gene: TRBV27; abundance: NA; d_gene: TRBD1
CDR3nt: TGTGCCAGCAGTGAAATGGCAGGGATCGGCCTTTATGGCTACACCTTC; CDR3aa: CASSEMAGIGLYGYTF; j_gene: TRBJ1-2; v_gene: TRBV6-1; abundance: NA; d_gene: NA